One and the same sample provided the 7 T cell receptor beta chains below, sequenced in a study of CD8 T cells in ankylosing spondylitis. Whole-study findings and limits: A TCR beta motif made of several highly homologous variants seemed typical of ankylosing spondylitis blood.

Using its own MiXCR run on the 5' RACE reads, TCRdb lists one record per CDR3 protein. The table has about 800,000 distinct CDR3 sequences, about 12% seen once. No antigen has been identified for these receptors. What was sequenced was blood, either unsorted or a sorted T cell fraction (not recorded which). The receptors were gathered from a male donor with ankylosing spondylitis.

Regarding this clonotype: This sequence may be a read error, since a much larger clone differs from it by one base. V gene TRBV5-1 combines with J gene TRBJ1-1; 7 nucleotides line up with TRBD1. CDR1 is SGHRS and CDR2 is YFSETQ in the germline V gene. V gave up 3 bases and J gave up 6 bases; unmatched junction bases: 8. This CDR3 spans 14 amino acids. In DNA form, the CDR3 reads TGCGCCAGCAGCTGGGACAGAGCTACCGCTGAAGCTTTCTTT. Residues: CASSWDRATAEAFF.

The chain employs TRBV6-2 or TRBV6-3 and TRBJ2-7; the match to TRBD2 covers 8 bases. The CDR3 consists of 14 residues. Per germline, CDR1 MNHEY and CDR2 SVGEGT. J was trimmed by 6 bases and V by 5 bases; bases with no gene match: 9. The CDR3 spells CASSDGGTSVEQYF. The CDR3 coding sequence is TGTGCCAGCAGTGACGGCGGGACTAGTGTCGAGCAGTACTTC.

There are many counts of this clonotype. This chain joins TRBV12-3 or TRBV12-4 and TRBJ1-2, with TRBD1 as a possible D gene (6 bases). V shed 5 bases and J shed 6 bases, with 19 bases lying between them. The CDR3 is made up of 15 amino acids. The CDR3 nucleotides are TGTGCCAGCAGTCCGAGTACAGGGATTGGTCATGGCTACACCTTC. Protein product: CASSPSTGIGHGYTF.

This clonotype has a handful of counts. This chain links TRBV20-1 with TRBJ1-2; weak D call: TRBD1 (5 bases). Trimming took 2 bases from V and 0 from J, leaving 7 bases between them. CDR1 DFQATT and CDR2 SNEGSKA come from the germline V gene (reference sequence). The CDR3 has 13 residues. The CDR3 loop reads CSARWGANYGYTF. CDR3 coding DNA: TGCAGTGCTAGATGGGGGGCTAACTATGGCTACACCTTC.

The gene calls are TRBV20-1 and TRBJ1-4, with 7 bases aligning to TRBD1. V dropped 6 bases and J dropped 8; count of bases not matched to a gene: 6. CDR3 length: 12 residues. CDR1 DFQATT and CDR2 SNEGSKA come from the germline V gene (reference sequence). CDR3 coding DNA: TGCAGTGCCGGGACAGCCTTCGAAAAACTGTTTTTT. Translating it yields CSAGTAFEKLFF.

The table lists this clonotype with a few counts. This chain connects TRBV20-1 to TRBJ2-5; D is possibly TRBD1 or TRBD2 (6 bases each). V dropped 4 bases and J dropped 5 bases, with 23 bases sitting between them. This CDR3 is 16 amino acids long. Germline lookup yields CDR1 DFQATT and CDR2 SNEGSKA (reference sequence). CDR3 in amino acids: CSATMGGGGGEETQYF. In DNA form, the CDR3 reads TGCAGTGCTACTATGGGGGGCGGAGGTGGGGAGGAGACCCAGTACTTC.

This clonotype was observed a few times. The CDR3 sequence is CASSPAEGLARYEQYF. DNA of the CDR3: TGTGCCAGCAGCCCAGCGGAGGGACTAGCGCGTTACGAGCAGTACTTC. The rearrangement uses TRBV7-8 and TRBJ2-7, with 10 positions matching TRBD2. V dropped 5 bases and J dropped 4; count of bases not matched to a gene: 11. CDR1 and CDR2 (germline): SGHVS, FQNEAQ. The CDR3 is 16 amino acids.